The clone carrying this T cell receptor (beta chain) was counted once. The target antigen is unknown. These data belong to a study of cytomegalovirus exposure and HLA in healthy donors. Study results and limitations: In a later analysis, HLA-associated TCR beta chains were more clonally expanded than equally common others. An analysis was carried out later, and it reportedly showed fewer N-insertions in an Asian-associated ancestry cluster than the roughly 670-donor mean. Over 150 TCR beta chains were listed as cytomegalovirus-associated. After further analysis at a later stage, 17,000 or so TCR beta sequences were associated with HLA alleles at 0.05 false discovery rate.

CDR1 is SGDLS, CDR2 YYNGEE, per germline. There are 13 residues in the CDR3. V gave up 2 bases and J gave up 5 bases, with 9 bases separating them. The study ran its PCR with 60 Vbeta and 13 Jbeta primers. The table came from immunoSEQ multiplex PCR; TCRdb's copy has only in-frame clones and leaves some out. The sample shows roughly 120,000 clones, about 80% of them seen only once. The TCR sequence derives from a woman aged 45-65 years in good health and CMV-seropositive. The V and J genes are TRBV9 and TRBJ2-3; tentatively, D is TRBD2 (6 bases). The material sequenced was PBMCs. CDR3 DNA sequence: TGTGCCAGCAGCGTTTGGGACTTAGATACGCAGTATTTT. Encoded protein: CASSVWDLDTQYF.